This T cell receptor (beta chain) came from a study of T cell repertoires in cytomegalovirus infection. This clonotype was found many times. V lost 0 bases and J 3 bases, leaving 18 bases between the germline ends. This CDR3 comprises 18 residues. Looked up from germline, CDR1 is SGHTA and CDR2 is FQGTGA. TCRdb re-called the reads with MiXCR, one entry per CDR3 protein. Among about 130,000 distinct CDR3 sequences listed, 7% to 9.5% were seen once. The clonotype comes from a human donor in good health (CMV status not recorded). Some clones in this sample may be carry-over from other donors' samples. The J gene is TRBJ1-3, the V gene TRBV7-3; a possible D gene is TRBD1 (5 bases). The sequenced material came from PBMCs. In DNA, the CDR3 is TGTGCCAGCAGCTTAACGGAGGGGCCGTCAGACCTTGGAAACACCATATATTTT. Translating it yields CASSLTEGPSDLGNTIYF.